Described below is a single T cell receptor (beta chain) sequence and its context. Authors' data handling: Cell counts per sample came from amplifying reference gene primers. Generated by immunoSEQ multiplex PCR, the TCRdb table keeps only in-frame clones and is missing some. That table gives V, J and clone size, and the DNA gave D and trimming. The sample gives fewer than 200,000 clones, approximately 82% of which show up once; roughly 19% is in the top ten. The data belong to a study of blood T cell repertoires in COVID-19. Looking at the study overall: COVID-19 samples from acute and convalescent phases originated in the United States, Italy and Spain. Sample material is recorded as cDNA or gDNA derived from T cells, B-cell-depleted T cells, or PBMCs.

Germline V gives CDR1 SGHKS, CDR2 YYEKEE (reference sequence). Losses at the gene ends were 4 bases for V and 0 bases for J; bases not matched to a gene: 5. The CDR3 is 15 residues long. Input material: peripheral blood. The rearrangement uses TRBV5-5 and TRBJ2-3; TRBD1 agrees at 7 bases. This clonotype was sampled from a woman aged 70 to 79 who had recovered from COVID-19. CDR3 sequence: CASSPGTVSTDTQYF. In DNA, the CDR3 is TGTGCCAGCAGCCCCGGGACAGTAAGCACAGATACGCAGTATTTT.